The next 15 T cell receptor beta chains were all read from a single sample in a study of blood T cells in healthy people across ages (dated by TCRdb to the mid-2010s). Library preparation employed 5' RACE. The sequencing machine was an Illumina HiSeq 2500. A second roughly 6 to 12 cycle PCR used a sample-barcoded 5' primer and a J-beta primer mix. Through fastp at Q25 and MiXCR, TCRdb rebuilt clones from the public reads, retaining in-frame beta chains. Rows are unified per CDR3 protein, each entry keeping the most common DNA and genes. The sample includes some 850,000 distinct CDR3 sequences, with roughly 25% observed a single time. Of the sample, about 3% falls within the top ten clones. The same sample was also studied in work on T cells of mothers and their children.

Sequenced sample: blood. The receptors here all came from a boy younger than 18 in good health.

In its sample, this clonotype was seen a few times. This chain connects TRBV6-1 to TRBJ2-6; D unresolved. This CDR3 spans 16 amino acids. CDR1 and CDR2 (germline): MNHNS, SASEGT. Trimming stripped 6 bases from V and 0 bases from J, with 12 bases between. CDR3 amino acids: CASSNPVTSGANVLTF. CDR3 nucleotide sequence: TGTGCCAGCAGCAACCCCGTAACCTCTGGGGCCAACGTCCTGACTTTC.

This chain uses TRBV19 with TRBJ2-7, with D tentatively TRBD1 (7 bases). Trimming took off 8 bases at V and 2 bases at J, with 19 bases between the two ends. CDR1 is LNHDA, CDR2 SQIVND, per germline (reference sequence). The CDR3 length is 15 residues. Written as DNA, the CDR3 is TGTGCCAGTGGAAGGGGTCAGGGGGGAACCTACGAGCAGTACTTC. It specifies CASGRGQGGTYEQYF.

This clonotype was seen a few times. This chain joins TRBV4-1 and TRBJ2-5; 9 bases are a match to TRBD1. The J call may be mistaken, given a closer DNA end match to TRBJ2-7. CDR1 and CDR2 (germline): MGHRA, YSYEKL. The CDR3 is 16 amino acids. The CDR3 loop reads CASSHYPGQGLDEQYF. Written as DNA, the CDR3 is TGCGCCAGCAGCCATTATCCGGGACAGGGATTAGACGAGCAGTACTTC.

The count of this clonotype is one. J is TRBJ2-3 and V is TRBV20-1, with TRBD1 identical over 8 bases. CDR3 length: 13 residues. V was clipped by 2 bases and J by 4 bases; unmatched bases: 2. Germline assignment: CDR1 DFQATT and CDR2 SNEGSKA (reference sequence). The CDR3 protein is CSARQGQADTQYF. The CDR3 DNA sequence: TGCAGTGCTAGACAGGGACAGGCAGATACGCAGTATTTT.

This clonotype was seen at least ten times. This chain uses TRBV28 with TRBJ1-1, with D hard to call. V lost 3 bases and J 3 bases, leaving 17 bases between the germline ends. Looked up from germline, CDR1 is MDHEN and CDR2 is SYDVKM. This CDR3 comprises 16 residues. The CDR3 here is CASSLGVSAGYTEAFF. CDR3 bases: TGTGCCAGCAGTTTGGGTGTCTCCGCGGGGTACACTGAAGCTTTCTTT.

This clonotype was seen only once. The V call is TRBV20-1, the J call TRBJ2-4, with 10 bases aligning to TRBD1. There are 12 residues in the CDR3. Germline assignment: CDR1 DFQATT and CDR2 SNEGSKA (reference sequence). Losses at the gene ends were 8 bases for V and 8 bases for J; bases not matched to a gene: 6. The CDR3 sequence: CSHRDRGDIQYF. CDR3 DNA sequence: TGCAGTCACCGGGACAGGGGTGACATTCAGTACTTC.

CDR3 sequence: CASSPNGGETQYF. The CDR3 region has the DNA TGTGCCAGCAGCCCAAACGGGGGAGAGACCCAGTACTTC. The chain recombines TRBV7-3 with TRBJ2-5; perhaps TRBD2 as D (6 bases). The CDR3 is made up of 13 amino acids. V lost 5 bases and J 4 bases, leaving 11 bases between the germline ends. The germline gives CDR1 SGHTA, CDR2 FQGTGA.

This clonotype was recorded a few times. The J gene is TRBJ2-1, the V gene TRBV6-1, with 10 bases matching TRBD2. With 6 bases clipped from V and 9 bases from J, the junction kept 14 bases outside the gene matches. The CDR3 runs 16 residues. Germline V gene data show CDR1 as MNHNS and CDR2 as SASEGT. CDR3 bases: TGTGCCAGCAGCCCCTATGGAGCGGGGGGGCGAGTTGAGCAGTTCTTC. Its translation is CASSPYGAGGRVEQFF.

There are a few counts of this clonotype. V usage is TRBV3-1 and J usage is TRBJ2-5; D uncertain. The CDR3 spans 15 residues. Trimming took 1 base from V and 5 from J, leaving 14 bases between them. Germline CDR1 is LGHDT and CDR2 is YNNKEL (reference sequence). CDR3: CASSQALQRQETQYF. In nucleotides, the CDR3 is TGTGCCAGCAGCCAAGCCCTTCAACGGCAGGAGACCCAGTACTTC.

This rearrangement joins TRBV7-9 to TRBJ2-2, with 11 positions matching TRBD2. V lost 7 bases and J lost 5; bases outside the gene matches: 12. The germline V gene encodes CDR1 SEHNR and CDR2 FQNEAQ (reference sequence). The CDR3 has 17 amino acids. The CDR3 here is CASTPLLAGGRTGELFF. CDR3 in DNA: TGTGCCAGCACCCCACTCCTAGCGGGGGGCCGGACCGGGGAGCTGTTTTTT.

CDR3 coding DNA: TGTGCCAGCAGCCGAACAGGGGTGTCAGGTGAAAAACTGTTTTTT. Protein sequence: CASSRTGVSGEKLFF. The gene calls are TRBV7-3 and TRBJ1-4, with TRBD1 matching 7 bases. Germline V gives CDR1 SGHTA, CDR2 FQGTGA. This CDR3 is 15 amino acids long. V lost 5 bases and J lost 7; bases outside the gene matches: 10. Looking up the rest from reference TRBV7-3 and TRBJ1-4 gives the full variable domain: GAGVSQTPSNKVTEKGKYVELRCDPISGHTALYWYRQSLGQGPEFLIYFQGTGAADDSGLPNDRFFAVRPEGSVSTLKIQRTERGDSAVYLCASSRTGVSGEKLFFGSGTQLSVL.

The rearrangement links TRBV2 to TRBJ1-4, with D unclear. V dropped 6 bases and J dropped 10 bases, with 18 bases sitting between them. Germline V gene data show CDR1 as SNHLY and CDR2 as FYNNEI. The CDR3 has 14 amino acids. Here the CDR3 DNA reads TGTGCCAGCAGCCAGGCGGCCTTTTCGGGAAAACTGTTTTTT. Amino acid sequence: CASSQAAFSGKLFF.

This clonotype showed up just a few times. The chain has TRBV24-1 and TRBJ1-2, with TRBD1 matching 8 bases. The germline gives CDR1 KGHDR, CDR2 SFDVKD. V lost 5 bases to trimming and J lost 7 bases; unmatched junction nucleotides: 11. The CDR3 sequence is 15 residues long. The CDR3 nucleotides are TGTGCCACCAGTGGCGTCGCACAGGGGGAGAGTGGCTACACCTTC. Translating it yields CATSGVAQGESGYTF.

In this sample, this clonotype turned up a few times. The rearrangement joins TRBV29-1 to TRBJ2-5; D remains ambiguous. The CDR3 covers 10 residues. V dropped 5 bases and J dropped 9 bases, with 10 bases sitting between them. CDR1 is SQVTM and CDR2 is ANQGSEA in the germline V gene. CDR3 nucleotides: TGCAGCGTTCCCCACGGCGCCCAGTACTTC. Amino acid sequence: CSVPHGAQYF.

The chain carries TRBV12-3 or TRBV12-4 and TRBJ2-2, with D possibly TRBD1 on 5 matching bases. The CDR3 is 17 amino acids. Trimming left V 5 bases short and J 6 bases short, with 22 bases between. The CDR3 DNA is TGTGCCAGCAGTCTACGACATAAAAGGGGCACCGCCGGGGAGCTGTTTTTT. Protein product: CASSLRHKRGTAGELFF.